The T cell receptor beta chain under discussion was sequenced for a study of T cell responses to AZD1222 COVID-19 vaccine. Generated by immunoSEQ multiplex PCR, the TCRdb table keeps only in-frame clones and is missing some. The sample lists under 150,000 clones, approximately 87% occurring once. This CDR3 spans 14 amino acids. Germline-derived CDR1 and CDR2 are SGDLS and YYNGEE. V lost 0 bases and J 4 bases, leaving 10 bases between the germline ends. Comment on this clone: Its antigen remains unidentified.

General study points: CD4 TCRs linked to vaccination spanned spike, dominating at 160-218 and 743-854. At baseline, just 6 or 7 AZD1222 recipients tested seropositive. Clonal diversity may have been underestimated, and the donors were mostly white British, with more females than males.

The chain has TRBV9 and TRBJ1-1; no firm D call. The sequenced sample was peripheral blood, obtained 28 days after the second AZD1222 dose. This sequence originates from an adult who received the AZD1222 COVID-19 vaccine. The CDR3 bases are TGTGCCAGCAGCGTAGTAGCAACTCGCACTGAAGCTTTCTTT. Its protein is CASSVVATRTEAFF.